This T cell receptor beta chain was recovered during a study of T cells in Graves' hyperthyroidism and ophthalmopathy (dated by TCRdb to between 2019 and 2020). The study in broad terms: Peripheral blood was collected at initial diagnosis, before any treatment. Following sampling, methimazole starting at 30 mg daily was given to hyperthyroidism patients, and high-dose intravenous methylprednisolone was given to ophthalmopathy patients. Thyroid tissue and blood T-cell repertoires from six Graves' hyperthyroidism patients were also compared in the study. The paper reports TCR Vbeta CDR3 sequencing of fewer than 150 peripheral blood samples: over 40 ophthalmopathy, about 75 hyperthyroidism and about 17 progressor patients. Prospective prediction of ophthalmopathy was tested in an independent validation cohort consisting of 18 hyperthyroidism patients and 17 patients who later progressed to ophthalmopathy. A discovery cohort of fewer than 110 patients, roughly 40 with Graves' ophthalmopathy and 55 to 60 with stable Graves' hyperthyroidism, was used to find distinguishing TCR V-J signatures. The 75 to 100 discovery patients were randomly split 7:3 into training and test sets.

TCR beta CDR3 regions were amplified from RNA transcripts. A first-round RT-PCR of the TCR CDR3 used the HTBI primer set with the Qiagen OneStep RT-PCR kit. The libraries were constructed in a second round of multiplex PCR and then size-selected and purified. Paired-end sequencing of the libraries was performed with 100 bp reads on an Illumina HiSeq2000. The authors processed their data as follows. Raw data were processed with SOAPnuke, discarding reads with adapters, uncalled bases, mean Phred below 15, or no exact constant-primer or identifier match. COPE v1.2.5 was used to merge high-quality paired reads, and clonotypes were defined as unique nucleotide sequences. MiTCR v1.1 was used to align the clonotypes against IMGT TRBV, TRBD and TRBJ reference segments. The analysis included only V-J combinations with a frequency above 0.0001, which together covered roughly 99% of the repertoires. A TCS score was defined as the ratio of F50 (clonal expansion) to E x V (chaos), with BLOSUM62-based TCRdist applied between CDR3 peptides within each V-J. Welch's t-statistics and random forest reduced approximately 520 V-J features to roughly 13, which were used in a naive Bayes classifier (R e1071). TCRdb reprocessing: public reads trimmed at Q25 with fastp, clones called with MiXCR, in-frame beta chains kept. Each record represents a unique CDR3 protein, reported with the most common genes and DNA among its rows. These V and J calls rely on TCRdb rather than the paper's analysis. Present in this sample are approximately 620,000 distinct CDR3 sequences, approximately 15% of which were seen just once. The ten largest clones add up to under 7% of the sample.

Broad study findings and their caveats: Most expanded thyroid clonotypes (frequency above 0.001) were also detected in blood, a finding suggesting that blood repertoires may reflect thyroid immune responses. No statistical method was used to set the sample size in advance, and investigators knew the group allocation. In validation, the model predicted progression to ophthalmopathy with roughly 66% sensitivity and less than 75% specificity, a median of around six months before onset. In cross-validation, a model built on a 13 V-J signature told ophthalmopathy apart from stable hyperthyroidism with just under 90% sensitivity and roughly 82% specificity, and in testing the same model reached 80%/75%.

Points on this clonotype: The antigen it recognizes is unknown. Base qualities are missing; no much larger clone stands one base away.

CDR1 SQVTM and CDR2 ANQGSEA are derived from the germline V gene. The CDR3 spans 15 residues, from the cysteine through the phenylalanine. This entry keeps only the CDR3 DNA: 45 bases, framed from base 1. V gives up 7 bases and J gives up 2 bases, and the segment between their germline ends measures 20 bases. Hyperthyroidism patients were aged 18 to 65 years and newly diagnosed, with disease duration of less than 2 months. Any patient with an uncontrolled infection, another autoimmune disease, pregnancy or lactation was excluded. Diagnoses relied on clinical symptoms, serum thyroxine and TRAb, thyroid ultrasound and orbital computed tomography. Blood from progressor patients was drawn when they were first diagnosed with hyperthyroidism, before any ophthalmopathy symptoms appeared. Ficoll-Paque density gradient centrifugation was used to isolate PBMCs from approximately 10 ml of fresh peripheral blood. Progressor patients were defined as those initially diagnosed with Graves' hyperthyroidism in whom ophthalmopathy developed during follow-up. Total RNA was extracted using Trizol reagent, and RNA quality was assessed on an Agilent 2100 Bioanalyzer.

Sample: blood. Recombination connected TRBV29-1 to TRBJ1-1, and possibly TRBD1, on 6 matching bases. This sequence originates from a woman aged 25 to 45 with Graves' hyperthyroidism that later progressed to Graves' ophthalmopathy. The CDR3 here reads CSAHIPGHTNTEAFF. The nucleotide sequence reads TGCAGCGCACACATCCCGGGACATACAAACACTGAAGCTTTCTTT.